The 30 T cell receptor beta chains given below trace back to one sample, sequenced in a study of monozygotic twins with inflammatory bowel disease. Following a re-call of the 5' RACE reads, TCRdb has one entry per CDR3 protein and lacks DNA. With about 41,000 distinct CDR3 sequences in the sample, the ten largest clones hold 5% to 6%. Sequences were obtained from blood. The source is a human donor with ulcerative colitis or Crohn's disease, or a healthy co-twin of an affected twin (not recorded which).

The CDR3 spells CASSTRQGSSNQPQHF. This chain connects TRBV27 to TRBJ1-5; TCRdb names TRBD1, which stays unverified in the absence of DNA. CDR1 and CDR2 (germline): MNHEY, SMNVEV (reference sequence). The CDR3 sequence is 16 residues long.

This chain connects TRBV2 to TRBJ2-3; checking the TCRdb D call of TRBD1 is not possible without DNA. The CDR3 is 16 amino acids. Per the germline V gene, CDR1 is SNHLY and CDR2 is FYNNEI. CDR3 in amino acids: CASSDRTGGHVDTQYF.

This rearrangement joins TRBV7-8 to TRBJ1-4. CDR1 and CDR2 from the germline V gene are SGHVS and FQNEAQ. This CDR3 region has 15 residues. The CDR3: CASSPRGATNEKLFF.

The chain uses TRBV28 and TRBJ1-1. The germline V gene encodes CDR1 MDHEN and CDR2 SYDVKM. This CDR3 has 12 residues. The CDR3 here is CASSLQRVEAFF.

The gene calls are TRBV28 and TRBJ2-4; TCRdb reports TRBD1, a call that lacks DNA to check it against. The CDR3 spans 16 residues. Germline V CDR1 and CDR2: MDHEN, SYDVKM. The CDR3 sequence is CASSLRGAGAKNIQYF.

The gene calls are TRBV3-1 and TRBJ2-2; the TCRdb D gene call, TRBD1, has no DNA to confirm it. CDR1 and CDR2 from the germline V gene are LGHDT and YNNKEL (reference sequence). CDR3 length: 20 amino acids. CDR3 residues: CASSQESGKGTGWNTGELFF.

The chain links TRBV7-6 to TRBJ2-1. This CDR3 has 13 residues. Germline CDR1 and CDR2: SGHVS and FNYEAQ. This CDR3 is CASSLPIHNEQFF.

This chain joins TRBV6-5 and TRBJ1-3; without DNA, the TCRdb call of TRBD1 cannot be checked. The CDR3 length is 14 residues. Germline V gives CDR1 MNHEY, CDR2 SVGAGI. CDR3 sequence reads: CASSYSGGRNTIYF.

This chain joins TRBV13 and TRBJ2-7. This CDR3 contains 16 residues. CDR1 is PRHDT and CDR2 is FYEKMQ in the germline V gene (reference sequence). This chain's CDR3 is CASSLGLAGIYYEQYF.

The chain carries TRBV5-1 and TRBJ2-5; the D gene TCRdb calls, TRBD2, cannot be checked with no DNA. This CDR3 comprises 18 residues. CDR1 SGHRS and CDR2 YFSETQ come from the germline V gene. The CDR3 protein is CASSPGWGTSGKAETQYF.

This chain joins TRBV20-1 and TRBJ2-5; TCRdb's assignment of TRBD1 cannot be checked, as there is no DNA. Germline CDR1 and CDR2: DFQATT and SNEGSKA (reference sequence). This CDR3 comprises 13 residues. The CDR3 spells CSYPRGTVETQYF.

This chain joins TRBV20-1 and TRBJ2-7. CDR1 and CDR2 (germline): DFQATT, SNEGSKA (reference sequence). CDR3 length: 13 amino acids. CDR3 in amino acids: CSAVDPTTYEQYF.

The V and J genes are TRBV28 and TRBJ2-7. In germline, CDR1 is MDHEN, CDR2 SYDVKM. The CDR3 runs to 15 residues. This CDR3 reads CASSFLLQSSYEQYF.

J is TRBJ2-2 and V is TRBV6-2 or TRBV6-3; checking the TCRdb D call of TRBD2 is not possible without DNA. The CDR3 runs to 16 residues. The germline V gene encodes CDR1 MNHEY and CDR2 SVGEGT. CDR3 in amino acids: CASQPPSGGNTGELFF.

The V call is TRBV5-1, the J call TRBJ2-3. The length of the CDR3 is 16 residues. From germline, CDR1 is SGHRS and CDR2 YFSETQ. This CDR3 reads CASSLVPSSSTDTQYF.

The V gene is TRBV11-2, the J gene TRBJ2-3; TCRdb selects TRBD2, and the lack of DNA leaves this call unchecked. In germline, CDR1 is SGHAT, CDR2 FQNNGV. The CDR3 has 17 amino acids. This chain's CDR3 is CASSTPLAGVTTDTQYF.

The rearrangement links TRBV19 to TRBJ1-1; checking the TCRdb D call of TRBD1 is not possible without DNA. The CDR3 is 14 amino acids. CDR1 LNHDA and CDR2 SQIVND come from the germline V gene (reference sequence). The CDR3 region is CASSTKGGVPEAFF.

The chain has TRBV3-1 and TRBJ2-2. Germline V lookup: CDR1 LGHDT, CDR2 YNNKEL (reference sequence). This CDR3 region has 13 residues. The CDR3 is CASSHSNTGELFF.

The CDR3 loop reads CASSQDIGSNYEQYF. The V call is TRBV4-3, the J call TRBJ2-7. The V gene's germline CDR1 is LGHNA and CDR2 YSLEER. The CDR3 runs to 15 residues.

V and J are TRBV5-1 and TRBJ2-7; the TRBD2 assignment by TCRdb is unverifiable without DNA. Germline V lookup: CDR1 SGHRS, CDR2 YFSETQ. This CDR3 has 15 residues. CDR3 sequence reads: CASSLVDSISYEQYF.

This CDR3 is CASSQLRGFGGSSNEQYF. The gene calls are TRBV12-3 or TRBV12-4 and TRBJ2-7; lacking DNA, the TRBD2 call made by TCRdb goes unchecked. CDR3 length: 18 residues.

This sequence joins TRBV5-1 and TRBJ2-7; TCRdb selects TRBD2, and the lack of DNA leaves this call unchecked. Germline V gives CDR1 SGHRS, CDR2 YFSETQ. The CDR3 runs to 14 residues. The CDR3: CASSLWSGPYEQYF.

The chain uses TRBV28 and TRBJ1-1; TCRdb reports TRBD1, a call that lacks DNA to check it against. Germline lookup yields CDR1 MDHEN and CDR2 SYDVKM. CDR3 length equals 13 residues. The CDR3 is CASSLQGGAGAFF.

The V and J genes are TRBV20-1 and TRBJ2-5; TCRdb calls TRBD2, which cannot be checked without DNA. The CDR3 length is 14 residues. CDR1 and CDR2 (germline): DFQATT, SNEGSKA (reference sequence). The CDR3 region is CSASQRERRETQYF.

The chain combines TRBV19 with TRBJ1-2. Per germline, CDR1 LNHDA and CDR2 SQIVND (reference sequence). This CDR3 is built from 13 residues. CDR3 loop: CASSIKDYYGYTF.

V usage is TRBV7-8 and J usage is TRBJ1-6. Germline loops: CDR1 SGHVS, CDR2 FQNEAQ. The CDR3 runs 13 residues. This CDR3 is CASSLVEDSPLHF.

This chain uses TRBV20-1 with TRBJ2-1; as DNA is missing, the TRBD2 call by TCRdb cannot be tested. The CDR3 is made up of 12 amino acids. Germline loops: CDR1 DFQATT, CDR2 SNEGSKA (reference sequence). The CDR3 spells CSAAVGSAEQFF.

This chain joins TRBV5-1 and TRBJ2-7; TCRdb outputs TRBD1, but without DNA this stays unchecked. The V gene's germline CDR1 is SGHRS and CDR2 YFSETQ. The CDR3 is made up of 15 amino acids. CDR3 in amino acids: CASSRTQGTPYEQYF.

CDR3 sequence reads: CASSRADTQYF. The chain joins TRBV7-9 to TRBJ2-3. The CDR3 consists of 11 residues. CDR1 is SEHNR, CDR2 FQNEAQ, per germline (reference sequence).

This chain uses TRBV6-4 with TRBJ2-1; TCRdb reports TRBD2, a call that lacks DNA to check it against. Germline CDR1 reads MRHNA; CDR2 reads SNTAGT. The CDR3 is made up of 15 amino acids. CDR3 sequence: CASRKTSGNYNEQFF.